This entry features one T cell receptor (beta chain) sequence. Antigen specificity is unknown. This entry is derived from a study of cytomegalovirus exposure and HLA in healthy donors. General study points: About 150 TCR beta chains were listed as cytomegalovirus-associated.

From germline, CDR1 is SGHNT and CDR2 YYREEE (reference sequence). The V end was cut by 4 bases, the J end by 3 bases, with 14 bases between. This CDR3 is built from 14 residues. The PCR contained 60 Vbeta and 13 Jbeta primers. The table came from immunoSEQ multiplex PCR; TCRdb's copy has only in-frame clones and leaves some out. This sample has a few hundred thousand clones, with about 80% found just once. This chain connects TRBV5-4 to TRBJ2-7; possible D gene TRBD1, 5 bases. The sample consisted of PBMCs. The receptor comes from a man aged 40-55 years in good health and CMV-seronegative. The CDR3 nucleotides are TGTGCCAGCAGCCCTAGGGGTAAAGGCTACGAGCAGTACTTC. Translation gives CASSPRGKGYEQYF.